Sequencing of this TCR beta chain was carried out in a study of monozygotic twins with inflammatory bowel disease. TCRdb re-analyzed the 5' RACE reads; it lists each CDR3 protein once, without DNA. Recorded here are around 150,000 distinct CDR3 sequences; the top ten clones represent under 3.5%. The CDR3 is 19 amino acids. Germline V gene data show CDR1 as LNHNV and CDR2 as YYDKDF (reference sequence). The genes are TRBV15 and TRBJ2-7; TCRdb lists TRBD2, though no DNA is available to test this call. Sequenced: blood. This sequence was found in a human donor with ulcerative colitis or Crohn's disease, or a healthy co-twin of an affected twin (not recorded which). CDR3 amino acids: CATSSGLAASGQYSYEQYF.